These 5 T cell receptor beta chains were all obtained from the same sample, sequenced in a study of radiation and T cells in renal cell carcinoma. The protocol was immunoSEQ multiplex PCR, while the TCRdb copy is restricted to in-frame clones and leaves out a portion. This table has 100,000 to 150,000 clones, 82% appearing once. Time point indicated: baseline pretreatment blood. Stated treatment: 15 Gy SBRT to primary tumor, nephrectomy 4 weeks later. This specimen was blood, taken from a patient whose treatment included radiotherapy and nephrectomy. Receptor source: an older woman with renal cell carcinoma.

The gene calls are TRBV28 and TRBJ1-1; no clear D. V lost 7 bases and J lost 1, with 10 bases in between. CDR3 size: 13 residues. Germline loops: CDR1 MDHEN, CDR2 SYDVKM. The CDR3 region is CASTGRWNTEAFF. Here the CDR3 DNA reads TGTGCCAGCACCGGAAGGTGGAACACTGAAGCTTTCTTT.

This chain links TRBV11-2 with TRBJ2-3; 10 bases align to TRBD2. Germline V gene lookup returns CDR1 SGHAT and CDR2 FQNNGV. The CDR3 has 18 residues. The V segment lost 4 bases and the J segment 0 bases; nucleotides outside the gene matches: 10. The DNA of the CDR3 is TGTGCCAGCAGCTCAAGCGGGGGGGCTTTCGGAAGCACAGATACGCAGTATTTT. It translates to CASSSSGGAFGSTDTQYF.

The rearrangement links TRBV6-1 to TRBJ2-7, with 8 bases that match TRBD1. The CDR3 has 12 residues. The V gene end was trimmed by 7 bases and the J gene end by 12 bases; junction bases not matched to a gene: 11. Germline V gene lookup returns CDR1 MNHNS and CDR2 SASEGT. The chain's CDR3 is CASTMTGDETYF. CDR3 bases: TGTGCCAGCACGATGACAGGGGACGAGACGTACTTC.

This clone was found once. V usage is TRBV5-1 and J usage is TRBJ1-1, with TRBD1 matching 7 bases. V trimming: 4 bases; J trimming: 0 bases; junction bases outside the gene matches: 6. The CDR3 sequence is 15 residues long. Germline lookup yields CDR1 SGHRS and CDR2 YFSETQ. The CDR3 DNA sequence: TGCGCCAGCAGCGCTACGACAGGGATGAACACTGAAGCTTTCTTT. Residues: CASSATTGMNTEAFF.

The V and J genes are TRBV7-9 and TRBJ1-3, with TRBD1 matching over 8 bases. The germline CDR1 and CDR2 sequences are SEHNR and FQNEAQ (reference sequence). Trimming removed 4 bases from V and 2 bases from J; junction bases left unmatched: 13. This CDR3 region has 18 residues. CDR3 region: CASSSAFSGGLAGNTIYF. The DNA of the CDR3 is TGTGCCAGCAGCTCTGCCTTTTCAGGGGGCCTCGCTGGAAACACCATATATTTT. Together with reference TRBV7-9 and TRBJ1-3, the CDR3 gives the full variable domain: DTGVSQNPRHKITKRGQNVTFRCDPISEHNRLYWYRQTLGQGPEFLTYFQNEAQLEKSRLLSDRFSAERPKGSFSTLEIQRTEQGDSAMYLCASSSAFSGGLAGNTIYFGEGSWLTVV.